The present T cell receptor beta chain was sequenced within a study of control samples from healthy donors and cancer patients. V lost 4 bases, J lost 0 bases, and 3 bases stayed unmatched. This CDR3 spans 15 amino acids. Germline values: CDR1 SGDLS, CDR2 YYNGEE. TCRdb keeps only in-frame clones here, not all; method: immunoSEQ multiplex PCR. The data hold some 96,000 clones, with 85% to 95% observed a single time. A note on this clone: Other DNA sequences from this sample encode an identical CDR3 as well.

The sample comprised blood. This TCR came from a man aged 18 to 35 in good health. The gene calls are TRBV9 and TRBJ2-1; the match to TRBD2 covers 8 bases. This CDR3 reads CASSPSGSSYNEQFF. The CDR3 DNA is TGTGCCAGCAGCCCGAGCGGGAGCTCCTACAATGAGCAGTTCTTC.